This T cell receptor beta chain was sequenced for a study of T cell repertoires in cytomegalovirus infection. On this clonotype: Its specificity is not known.

Germline loops: CDR1 KGHDR, CDR2 SFDVKD. The germline V and J ends were trimmed by 4 bases and 7 bases, with 12 bases remaining between them. The length of the CDR3 is 14 residues. TCRdb recomputed calls from the reads with MiXCR, one row per CDR3 protein. The repertoire holds about 890,000 distinct CDR3 sequences, with about 33% as singletons. The TCR originated in a human donor in good health (CMV status not recorded). Some clones in this sample may be carry-over from other donors' samples. V gene TRBV24-1 combines with J gene TRBJ2-2; D unclear. The sample was cultured CD8+ T cells from PBMCs, taken from culture after CMV antigen stimulation. The CDR3 region is CATSDPSASGELFF. DNA for the CDR3: TGTGCCACCAGTGACCCCTCCGCGAGCGGGGAGCTGTTTTTT.